This T cell receptor (beta chain) was profiled in a study of T cells in localized non-small cell lung cancer. Assay used: immunoSEQ multiplex PCR; TCRdb lists only in-frame clones, some missing. This sample yields about 40,000 clones, of which approximately 81% are seen a single time; under 8% belongs to the top ten. Germline loops: CDR1 SNHLY, CDR2 FYNNEI. The CDR3 is 15 amino acids. V lost 6 bases, J lost 0 bases, and 12 bases lay in between. V is TRBV2 and J is TRBJ2-1; D gene uncertain. This sequence was found in a male donor aged 60 or over with stage II lung adenocarcinoma. The sample here was peripheral blood mononuclear cells, taken before any cancer treatment. The CDR3, as DNA: TGTGCCAGCAGCTTGACTTTTAGCTCCTACAATGAGCAGTTCTTC. Translation: CASSLTFSSYNEQFF.